This record concerns one T cell receptor beta chain sequence. The data are from a study of OX40 agonist ivuxolimab in advanced cancers. Study-level background: The study reported partial responses in three patients: one hepatocellular carcinoma, two cutaneous melanoma.

Sequencing used immunoSEQ multiplex PCR; TCRdb keeps in-frame clones, though not all of them. The sample contains about 68,000 clones, 86% of which appear only once. Blood sampling was done at baseline, cycle 4 day 1, and cycle 7 day 1. The junction had 17 bases not matched to a gene; V was cut back by 8 bases and J by 6 bases. Germline V gene lookup returns CDR1 MGHRA and CDR2 YSYEKL. The CDR3 is made up of 16 amino acids. The clonotype was recovered from an adult with an advanced solid tumor such as melanoma, head and neck, liver or kidney cancer. Specimen: CD4+ or CD8+ T cells sorted from blood, collected in a trial of the OX40 agonist ivuxolimab. The J gene is TRBJ1-2, the V gene TRBV4-1; 8 positions agree with TRBD1. DNA of the CDR3: TGCGCCAGCTCGAGACAGGGGCAGGCCCTAGGGGATGGCTACACCTTC. This translates into CASSRQGQALGDGYTF.